The 23 T cell receptor beta chains below were found in one sample sequenced in a study of blood T cell repertoires in COVID-19. Sequencing used immunoSEQ multiplex PCR; TCRdb keeps in-frame clones, though not all of them. Among around 310,000 clones listed, nearly 90% were seen once. Input material: peripheral blood. The receptors here all came from a middle-aged woman with COVID-19, enrolled during active disease.

This clone was detected once. V is TRBV5-6 and J is TRBJ2-7; TRBD1 aligns across 8 bases. Germline V gene data show CDR1 as SGHDT and CDR2 as YYEEEE. This CDR3 region has 19 residues. V lost 4 bases to trimming and J lost 2 bases; unmatched junction nucleotides: 20. CDR3 region: CASSNEGQGLNFEAYEQYF. CDR3 DNA: TGTGCCAGCAGCAACGAAGGACAGGGCCTCAACTTCGAAGCCTACGAGCAGTACTTC.

V is TRBV30 and J is TRBJ1-6; the D is unclear. V was pared by 1 base and J by 7 bases, with 11 bases between. This CDR3 has 14 amino acids. The V gene's germline CDR1 is GTSNPN and CDR2 SVGIG (reference sequence). The DNA of the CDR3 is TGTGCCTGGAGTGCGGTGCCAGGAAATTCACCCCTCCACTTT. It translates to CAWSAVPGNSPLHF.

This clone was counted once. The CDR3 loop is CASSFRDSSSTQYF. For the CDR3, the DNA is TGTGCCAGCAGCTTCAGGGACTCCTCTTCTACGCAGTATTTT. The chain couples TRBV7-2 to TRBJ2-3, with D possibly matching TRBD2 (6 bases). The germline V gene has CDR1 SGHTA and CDR2 FQGNSA. The V gene lost 3 bases and the J gene lost 8 bases, with 15 bases spanning the gap. The length of the CDR3 is 14 residues.

The chain uses TRBV19 and TRBJ2-7, with D perhaps TRBD2 (6 bases). Trimming took 5 bases from V and 5 from J, leaving 16 bases between them. This CDR3 has 14 residues. Germline V gene lookup returns CDR1 LNHDA and CDR2 SQIVND (reference sequence). The CDR3 sequence is CASSLREERNEQYF. The CDR3 DNA sequence: TGTGCCAGTAGTCTCAGGGAGGAACGGAACGAGCAGTACTTC.

The J gene is TRBJ1-2, the V gene TRBV6-5; D perhaps matches TRBD1 (6 bases). V lost 5 bases and J lost 7, with 14 bases in between. The CDR3 loop spans 13 amino acids. Germline loops: CDR1 MNHEY, CDR2 SVGAGI. In DNA form, the CDR3 reads TGTGCCAGCAGTCGGACAGCTCCTCTTGGCTACACCTTC. Translation gives CASSRTAPLGYTF.

The CDR3 sequence is CASSLASTSAETQYF. CDR3 sequence (DNA): TGTGCCAGCAGCTTGGCCTCGACTAGCGCAGAGACCCAGTACTTC. This sequence joins TRBV5-6 and TRBJ2-5, with 8 bases that match TRBD2. The length of the CDR3 is 15 residues. V was pared by 0 bases and J by 4 bases, with 5 bases of the junction left unmatched. Germline CDR1 is SGHDT and CDR2 is YYEEEE.

The chain joins TRBV5-6 to TRBJ2-7, with D perhaps TRBD1 (6 bases). The CDR3 consists of 13 residues. Germline lookup yields CDR1 SGHDT and CDR2 YYEEEE. Trimming took 0 bases from V and 6 from J, leaving 10 bases between them. DNA for the CDR3: TGTGCCAGCAGCTTGGTCAGGGGCAGCGAGCAGTACTTC. Translation gives CASSLVRGSEQYF.

Points on this clone: The junction differs from germline at one of its ends, possibly a read error. This sequence joins TRBV7-9 and TRBJ2-4; D might be TRBD1 (5 bases). Germline V gives CDR1 SEHNR, CDR2 FQNEAQ (reference sequence). This CDR3 has 12 residues. Here the CDR3 DNA reads TGTGCCAGCAGCCCATCTATAGGGGCGGCGAACTTC. Protein: CASSPSIGAANF.

The chain's CDR3 is CASSLEGQGTDTQYF. Written as DNA, the CDR3 is TGCGCCAGCAGCTTGGAGGGACAGGGAACAGATACGCAGTATTTT. The V gene is TRBV5-1, the J gene TRBJ2-3; 9 bases are a match to TRBD1. Losses at the gene ends were 0 bases for V and 3 bases for J; bases not matched to a gene: 2. The CDR3 has 15 residues. Germline CDR1 SGHRS, CDR2 YFSETQ.

The chain recombines TRBV10-2 with TRBJ1-4; D possibly corresponds to TRBD1 (6 bases). Deletions cut 7 bases from V and 0 bases from J, with 12 bases between. The CDR3 length is 15 residues. Germline assignment: CDR1 WSHSY and CDR2 SAAADI. Here the CDR3 reads CASKYRAATNEKLFF. CDR3 in DNA: TGCGCCAGCAAGTACAGGGCTGCAACTAATGAAAAACTGTTTTTT.

The J gene is TRBJ2-3, the V gene TRBV6-5, with 7 bases fitting TRBD1. CDR1 MNHEY and CDR2 SVGAGI come from the germline V gene. This CDR3 has 12 amino acids. Germline trimming cut 11 bases from V and 4 bases from J; bases unmatched to any gene: 6. The CDR3 sequence is CAAGTEADTQYF. The DNA of the CDR3 is TGTGCCGCCGGGACAGAGGCAGATACGCAGTATTTT.

V usage is TRBV5-4 and J usage is TRBJ1-2; 7 positions match TRBD1. The V and J ends lost 9 bases and 0 bases, in that order; junction bases with no gene match: 11. Germline CDR1 reads SGHNT; CDR2 reads YYREEE (reference sequence). The CDR3 has 15 residues. CDR3 region: CAISPGQTANYGYTF. CDR3 coding DNA: TGTGCCATTTCACCGGGACAGACCGCTAACTATGGCTACACCTTC.

The rearrangement joins TRBV5-1 to TRBJ2-1; TRBD2 agrees at 14 bases. The CDR3 contains 16 residues. Germline V gene sequence: CDR1 SGHRS, CDR2 YFSETQ. V lost 4 bases and J lost 6; bases outside the gene matches: 6. The CDR3 nucleotides are TGCGCCAGCAGCCGGGGGACTAGCGGGGGCCTCAATGAGCAGTTCTTC. Amino acid sequence: CASSRGTSGGLNEQFF.

This clone came up once. The chain is built from TRBV3-1 (or the pseudogene TRBV3-2) and TRBJ2-3; D is uncertain. CDR3 size: 13 residues. V shed 2 bases and J shed 3 bases, with 6 bases lying between them. Germline V gives CDR1 LGHDT, CDR2 YNNKEL (reference sequence). This CDR3 reads CASSQRVTDTQYF. CDR3 in DNA: TGTGCCAGCAGCCAACGTGTGACAGATACGCAGTATTTT.

The rearrangement joins TRBV6-5 to TRBJ1-1; perhaps TRBD1 as D (5 bases). Germline-derived CDR1 and CDR2 are MNHEY and SVGAGI. The CDR3 totals 13 residues. V was trimmed by 2 bases and J by 4 bases, leaving 8 bases between them. The CDR3 spells CASSYAGGTEAFF. The CDR3 DNA sequence: TGTGCCAGCAGTTACGCGGGGGGCACTGAAGCTTTCTTT.

The chain joins TRBV9 to TRBJ2-3, with D maybe TRBD1 (6 bases). This CDR3 region has 14 residues. Germline CDR1 SGDLS, CDR2 YYNGEE. V gave up 3 bases and J gave up 4 bases, with 12 bases separating them. This CDR3 is CASSGGGGADTQYF. Written as DNA, the CDR3 is TGTGCCAGCAGCGGAGGGGGTGGGGCAGATACGCAGTATTTT.

V usage is TRBV7-2 and J usage is TRBJ1-1; D unclear. The CDR3 consists of 14 residues. Trimming removed 5 bases from V and 6 bases from J, with 16 bases in between. Germline loops: CDR1 SGHTA, CDR2 FQGNSA. This CDR3 is CASSPRAVLAEAFF. CDR3 coding DNA: TGTGCCAGCAGCCCCAGAGCGGTTTTAGCTGAAGCTTTCTTT. The whole variable domain, filled in from reference TRBV7-2 and TRBJ1-1, reads GAGVSQSPSNKVTEKGKDVELRCDPISGHTALYWYRQSLGQGLEFLIYFQGNSAPDKSGLPSDRFSAERTGGSVSTLTIQRTQQEDSAVYLCASSPRAVLAEAFFGQGTRLTVV.

The chain employs TRBV5-4 and TRBJ1-1; a possible D gene is TRBD1 (5 bases). Germline lookup yields CDR1 SGHNT and CDR2 YYREEE (reference sequence). The CDR3 sequence is 14 residues long. Trimming removed 3 bases at V and 5 bases at J, with 14 bases between. The CDR3 region is CASSSAGGVTEAFF. As DNA, the CDR3 is TGTGCCAGCAGCTCCGCGGGAGGGGTAACTGAAGCTTTCTTT.

The genes are TRBV5-6 and TRBJ1-1; TRBD1 matches 10 bases. The V gene's germline CDR1 is SGHDT and CDR2 YYEEEE. J lost 0 bases, V lost 5 bases, and 16 bases had no gene match. The CDR3 has 19 residues. The CDR3 bases are TGTGCCAGCAGACGACTTCTTTCCCGGGACAGGGGTCTGAACACTGAAGCTTTCTTT. Translation gives CASRRLLSRDRGLNTEAFF.

The chain joins TRBV11-3 to TRBJ2-2; possible D gene TRBD1, 5 bases. This CDR3 comprises 13 residues. The germline V and J ends were trimmed by 5 bases and 6 bases, with 10 bases remaining between them. Germline assignment: CDR1 SGHNT and CDR2 YENEEA. The CDR3 sequence: CASSKGFSGELFF. The CDR3, as DNA: TGTGCCAGCAGCAAGGGGTTCTCCGGGGAGCTGTTTTTT.

The V and J genes are TRBV2 and TRBJ2-7, with a weak D call TRBD2 (5 bases). Germline CDR1 reads SNHLY; CDR2 reads FYNNEI. This CDR3 is built from 11 residues. V dropped 4 bases and J dropped 6 bases, with 7 bases sitting between them. CDR3 sequence (DNA): TGTGCCAGCAGTGTCGAGGGCGAGCAGTACTTC. Translating gives CASSVEGEQYF.

This rearrangement joins TRBV28 to TRBJ2-1, with D maybe TRBD1 (9 bases). The CDR3 contains 16 residues. From germline, CDR1 is MDHEN and CDR2 SYDVKM. V gave up 11 bases and J gave up 7 bases, with 27 bases separating them. The CDR3 nucleotides read TGTGCCCCGGGGGGGGGACGGACAGGGGCCGGGAATGAGCAGTTCTTC. It encodes CAPGGGRTGAGNEQFF.

The V gene is TRBV19, the J gene TRBJ2-1; perhaps TRBD2 as D (6 bases). CDR1 LNHDA and CDR2 SQIVND come from the germline V gene (reference sequence). V was clipped by 3 bases and J by 6 bases, with 12 bases between them. The CDR3 contains 14 residues. The CDR3 sequence: CASSIGRGSNEQFF. CDR3 sequence (DNA): TGTGCCAGTAGTATTGGGCGGGGATCCAATGAGCAGTTCTTC. The entire variable domain, with the rest obtained from reference TRBV19 and TRBJ2-1, is as follows: DGGITQSPKYLFRKEGQNVTLSCEQNLNHDAMYWYRQDPGQGLRLIYYSQIVNDFQKGDIAEGYSVSREKKESFPLTVTSAQKNPTAFYLCASSIGRGSNEQFFGPGTRLTVL.